The 8 T cell receptor beta chains below were found in one sample sequenced in a study of T-cell memory formation after mild COVID-19. TCRdb recomputed calls from the 5' RACE reads with MiXCR, one row per CDR3 protein. Of under 200,000 distinct CDR3 sequences in the sample, 10% to 15% were seen once. The sequenced material came from PBMCs or a T cell subset sorted from them (not recorded which). The receptors stem from a man between 18 and 35 years old who had mild COVID-19 (a few samples of this study predate the infection). Cell type and time point are not known.

The V and J genes are TRBV2 and TRBJ2-1, with D unresolved. Germline loops: CDR1 SNHLY, CDR2 FYNNEI. V lost 7 bases and J lost 4, with 8 bases in between. CDR3 length: 12 residues. The DNA of the CDR3 is TGTGCCAGCACCTCGCGGTACAATGAGCAGTTCTTC. It yields the protein CASTSRYNEQFF.

The V and J genes are TRBV2 and TRBJ1-2; weak D call: TRBD1 (5 bases). Between the trimmed V and J ends, which lost 3 bases and 2 bases, there was a span of 10 bases. This CDR3 contains 14 residues. The germline CDR1 and CDR2 sequences are SNHLY and FYNNEI. For the CDR3, the DNA is TGTGCCAGCAGTGACCGAGGGGCCAACTATGGCTACACCTTC. Translating it yields CASSDRGANYGYTF.

V usage is TRBV20-1 and J usage is TRBJ1-6; no clear D. CDR1 is DFQATT and CDR2 is SNEGSKA in the germline V gene (reference sequence). This CDR3 has 11 amino acids. V was pared by 6 bases and J by 9 bases, with 9 bases between. The CDR3 protein is CSARIGSPLHF. Here the CDR3 DNA reads TGCAGTGCACGGATTGGTTCACCCCTCCACTTT.

The sample holds many counts of this clonotype. J is TRBJ1-1 and V is TRBV5-1, with D unresolved. The germline V and J ends were trimmed by 4 bases and 0 bases, with 7 bases remaining between them. Germline assignment: CDR1 SGHRS and CDR2 YFSETQ. The CDR3 totals 13 residues. The CDR3 DNA reads as TGCGCCAGCAGCCCTCAGTTGAACACTGAAGCTTTCTTT. This translates into CASSPQLNTEAFF.

The chain joins TRBV4-2 to TRBJ1-6; D might be TRBD1 (6 bases). The CDR3 consists of 16 residues. Germline V gene data show CDR1 as LGHNA and CDR2 as YNFKEQ. The ends were cut back, 4 bases at V and 5 bases at J, with 15 bases in the middle. The CDR3 sequence is CASSPGRGTDNSPLHF. CDR3 bases: TGTGCCAGCAGCCCGGGGAGGGGGACGGATAATTCACCCCTCCACTTT.

This clonotype has more than one count but fewer than ten. The V gene is TRBV11-2, the J gene TRBJ1-2, with 10 positions matching TRBD1. The CDR3 loop spans 14 amino acids. The V gene end was trimmed by 6 bases and the J gene end by 2 bases; junction bases not matched to a gene: 3. Germline values: CDR1 SGHAT, CDR2 FQNNGV. The CDR3 DNA reads TGTGCCAGCAGGTCGGACAGGGGGAACTATGGCTACACCTTC. Amino acids: CASRSDRGNYGYTF.

The rearrangement uses TRBV18 and TRBJ1-1, with a tentative D call TRBD1 (5 bases). The germline CDR1 and CDR2 sequences are KGHSH and LQKENI. The CDR3 totals 16 residues. V dropped 6 bases and J dropped 2 bases, with 19 bases sitting between them. As DNA, the CDR3 is TGTGCCAGCTCCCCCTTTGGGGGGGAAATAAACACTGAAGCTTTCTTT. Its translation: CASSPFGGEINTEAFF.

This clonotype was found a few times. The CDR3 loop is CASTIGRNEQFF. DNA for the CDR3: TGTGCCAGCACTATCGGCCGTAATGAGCAGTTCTTC. The chain combines TRBV6-2 or TRBV6-3 with TRBJ2-1; D is uncertain. Germline V CDR1 and CDR2: MNHEY, SVGEGT. V lost 7 bases and J 7 bases, leaving 11 bases between the germline ends. There are 12 residues in the CDR3.